This T cell receptor beta chain was sequenced during a study of T-cell reconstitution after alpha-beta-depleted transplantation in children. General study points: Newly produced T cells mostly accounted for T-cell counts and diversity one year post-transplant.

Preparation of the TCRbeta library used unique molecular identifiers. One entry per CDR3 protein results from TCRdb running MiXCR on the PCR reads. Of hundreds of thousands of distinct CDR3 sequences detected, around 7.1% appear once; the ten largest clones hold approximately 9.1%. This clonotype was seen repeatedly, ten times or more. The antigen is not known. The germline V gene has CDR1 SGHRS and CDR2 YFSETQ. CDR3 length equals 14 residues. Trimming removed 4 bases at V and 1 base at J, with 11 bases between. This chain links TRBV5-1 with TRBJ2-5, with no clear D. The receptor was derived from a female patient aged 2-15 years who had a stem cell transplant for Fanconi anemia, so the T cells may come from the graft donor. This material consisted of peripheral blood, taken 360 days after TCRalphabeta/CD19-depleted stem cell transplant. CDR3 DNA: TGCGCCAGCAGCCCACAAGGAACCCAAGAGACCCAGTACTTC. It specifies CASSPQGTQETQYF.